These 10 T cell receptor beta chains originate from one sample sequenced in a study of T cells in Graves' hyperthyroidism and ophthalmopathy. Researchers amplified the TCR beta CDR3 regions from RNA transcripts. Carried out on the TCR CDR3, a first-round RT-PCR used the HTBI primer set. Each CDR3 protein gets one entry after TCRdb re-called the multiplex PCR reads with MiXCR. The data hold 540,000 or so distinct CDR3 sequences, with approximately 15% observed a single time. Sequenced material: blood. The receptors were sampled from a woman younger than 45 with Graves' hyperthyroidism.

This clonotype showed up just a few times. This rearrangement joins TRBV12-3 or TRBV12-4 to TRBJ2-3; D possibly matches TRBD1 or TRBD2 (6 bases each). The CDR3 covers 18 residues. The V end was cut by 7 bases, the J end by 1 base, with 24 bases between. The CDR3 sequence: CASTLIFGGLAGTDTQYF. CDR3 DNA sequence: TGTGCCAGCACTCTTATCTTTGGGGGGCTAGCCGGCACAGATACGCAGTATTTT.

This clonotype was recorded at least ten times. CDR3 DNA: TGTGCCAGCAGTTCTAGCGGGACTACAGATACGCAGTATTTT. Residues: CASSSSGTTDTQYF. The chain combines TRBV6-1 with TRBJ2-3; 9 bases line up with TRBD2. The CDR3 is 14 amino acids. V lost 5 bases to trimming and J lost 3 bases; unmatched junction nucleotides: 3. Germline V gene sequence: CDR1 MNHNS, CDR2 SASEGT.

The sample holds one count of this clonotype. The J gene is TRBJ2-7, the V gene TRBV28; 9 bases are shared with TRBD2. The V gene end was trimmed by 10 bases and the J gene end by 6 bases; junction bases not matched to a gene: 13. CDR1 MDHEN and CDR2 SYDVKM come from the germline V gene. This CDR3 has 14 residues. The CDR3 nucleotides read TGTGCCACGAAATGGGGGGGTAGCGGGAGCGAGCAGTACTTC. Translated, it gives CATKWGGSGSEQYF. The full variable domain, completed using reference TRBV28 and TRBJ2-7, is DVKVTQSSRYLVKRTGEKVFLECVQDMDHENMFWYRQDPGLGLRLIYFSYDVKMKEKGDIPEGYSVSREKKERFSLILESASTNQTSMYLCATKWGGSGSEQYFGPGTRLTVT.

The table lists this clonotype with many counts. The chain couples TRBV6-2 or TRBV6-3 to TRBJ2-1; TRBD2 matches 15 bases. This CDR3 has 15 amino acids. Germline V gives CDR1 MNHEY, CDR2 SVGEGT. Trimming cost V 6 bases and J 9 bases; bases outside gene matches: 6. The CDR3 DNA reads TGTGCCAGCAGCCCTGGACTAGCGGGAGGGCCTGAGCAGTTCTTC. It codes for CASSPGLAGGPEQFF.

This clonotype was detected many times. The V and J genes are TRBV5-1 and TRBJ2-7; D is unresolved. Germline V lookup: CDR1 SGHRS, CDR2 YFSETQ. V was shortened by 1 base and J by 2 bases, with 10 bases between the two germline ends. CDR3 length: 14 amino acids. In DNA form, the CDR3 reads TGCGCCAGCAGCTTGTTTAAGGGAACCTACGAGCAGTACTTC. This translates into CASSLFKGTYEQYF.

This clonotype was observed a handful of times. This chain links TRBV30 with TRBJ2-7, with a possible D match to TRBD1 (5 bases). Trimming cost V 5 bases and J 3 bases, with 14 bases left between them. Per the germline V gene, CDR1 is GTSNPN and CDR2 is SVGIG (reference sequence). CDR3 length: 13 amino acids. The CDR3 DNA reads as TGTGCCTGGCTAGGGGCCCCGTACTACGAGCAGTACTTC. It is translated as CAWLGAPYYEQYF.

This clonotype appeared a few times. An end of the junction differs from the germline gene, which may be a read error. The chain has TRBV5-1 and TRBJ2-7; possibly TRBD1 or TRBD2 for D (5 bases each). The CDR3 spans 16 residues. CDR1 is SGHRS, CDR2 YFSETQ, per germline. The CDR3 loop reads CTSSPGRDRSPYEQYF. The DNA for the CDR3 is TGCACCAGCAGCCCGGGCCGGGACCGTTCTCCCTACGAGCAGTACTTC. Based on the CDR3 plus reference TRBV5-1 and TRBJ2-7, the full variable domain is KAGVTQTPRYLIKTRGQQVTLSCSPISGHRSVSWYQQTPGQGLQFLFEYFSETQRNKGNFPGRFSGRQFSNSRSEMNVSTLELGDSALYLCTSSPGRDRSPYEQYFGPGTRLTVT.

This clonotype has more than one count but fewer than ten. The genes are TRBV20-1 and TRBJ1-6, with 10 bases that match TRBD1. This CDR3 spans 18 amino acids. V dropped 1 base and J dropped 4; count of bases not matched to a gene: 10. From germline, CDR1 is DFQATT and CDR2 SNEGSKA (reference sequence). The CDR3 protein is CSARVGGQGTAYNSPLHF. DNA for the CDR3: TGCAGTGCTAGAGTGGGGGGACAGGGGACTGCATATAATTCACCCCTCCACTTT.

The V and J genes are TRBV7-9 and TRBJ2-1; no clear D gene. CDR1 SEHNR and CDR2 FQNEAQ come from the germline V gene (reference sequence). CDR3 size: 14 residues. V lost 3 bases and J 4 bases, leaving 10 bases between the germline ends. This CDR3 is CASSFSGPYNEQFF. The CDR3 DNA is TGTGCCAGCAGCTTTTCCGGACCTTACAATGAGCAGTTCTTC.

This clonotype was observed many times. This chain uses TRBV12-3 or TRBV12-4 with TRBJ2-1, with 9 bases identical to TRBD1. The ends lost 6 bases at V and 8 bases at J; junction bases unmatched: 11. The CDR3 spans 15 residues. CDR3 in amino acids: CASSPTDRGGDEQFF. As DNA, the CDR3 is TGTGCCAGCAGCCCTACGGACAGGGGAGGGGATGAGCAGTTCTTC.